The 19 T cell receptor beta chains below were found in one sample sequenced in a study of cytomegalovirus exposure and HLA in healthy donors. The table came from immunoSEQ multiplex PCR; TCRdb's copy has only in-frame clones and leaves some out. The data show over 200,000 clones, over 75% seen once. Sample: PBMCs. All receptors come from a woman aged 18-29 years in good health and CMV-seropositive.

V and J are TRBV9 and TRBJ1-1; D is uncertain. CDR3 length: 13 amino acids. Germline CDR1 and CDR2: SGDLS and YYNGEE. The V end lost 2 bases, the J end lost 0 bases, and 5 bases lay between the germline ends. The CDR3 sequence: CASSVRLNTEAFF. The CDR3 region has the DNA TGTGCCAGCAGCGTCCGGTTGAACACTGAAGCTTTCTTT.

The chain employs TRBV10-3 and TRBJ2-7; 10 bases agree with TRBD1. This CDR3 is built from 15 residues. The V and J ends lost 4 bases and 5 bases, in that order; junction bases with no gene match: 8. Per germline, CDR1 ENHRY and CDR2 SYGVKD. CDR3 DNA sequence: TGTGCCATCAGTGTGTTCGGGACAGGGGTCGACGAGCAGTACTTC. Its translation: CAISVFGTGVDEQYF.

The CDR3 DNA follows: TGTGCCTGGAGTGTACCGGGGATTGGTGAGCAGTTCTTC. It is translated as CAWSVPGIGEQFF. The chain couples TRBV30 to TRBJ2-1; a possible D gene is TRBD2 (5 bases). The CDR3 extends over 13 amino acids. Germline V CDR1 and CDR2: GTSNPN, SVGIG (reference sequence). The V and J ends lost 0 bases and 9 bases respectively, with 12 bases between them.

V is TRBV27 and J is TRBJ2-1; 9 bases are a match to TRBD1. Germline V gives CDR1 MNHEY, CDR2 SMNVEV (reference sequence). This CDR3 contains 12 residues. J lost 7 bases, V lost 6 bases, and 1 base had no gene match. This chain's CDR3 is CASSGQGNEQFF. CDR3 in DNA: TGTGCCAGCAGCGGACAGGGGAATGAGCAGTTCTTC.

This rearrangement joins TRBV25-1 to TRBJ2-5, with 7 bases identical to TRBD1. The CDR3 runs 17 residues. Germline V CDR1 and CDR2: MGHDK, SYGVNS. Trimming removed 3 bases from V and 3 bases from J; junction bases left unmatched: 13. The CDR3 reads CASSDTGQAVGEETQYF. The DNA of the CDR3 is TGTGCCAGCAGTGATACAGGACAGGCGGTAGGGGAAGAGACCCAGTACTTC.

This clone was found many times. The chain combines TRBV13 with TRBJ1-2; 10 nucleotides align to TRBD1. The germline gives CDR1 PRHDT, CDR2 FYEKMQ (reference sequence). V dropped 2 bases and J dropped 6; count of bases not matched to a gene: 3. The CDR3 runs to 14 residues. Here the CDR3 reads CASSLLGQGDGYTF. The DNA of the CDR3 is TGTGCCAGCAGCTTACTAGGACAGGGGGATGGCTACACCTTC. The full variable domain, its missing parts supplied by reference TRBV13 and TRBJ1-2, is AAGVIQSPRHLIKEKRETATLKCYPIPRHDTVYWYQQGPGQDPQFLISFYEKMQSDKGSIPDRFSAQQFSDYHSELNMSSLELGDSALYFCASSLLGQGDGYTFGSGTRLTVV.

The chain carries TRBV27 and TRBJ2-7; 7 bases align to TRBD1. The CDR3 consists of 13 residues. Trimming took 0 bases from V and 10 from J; bases not matched to a gene: 6. CDR1 and CDR2 from the germline V gene are MNHEY and SMNVEV (reference sequence). The CDR3 region is CASSLSLDRTQYF. CDR3 nucleotides: TGTGCCAGCAGTTTATCGTTGGACAGGACACAGTACTTC.

This clone was found once. The chain joins TRBV5-4 to TRBJ1-1; TRBD1 is a possible D gene (6 bases). Germline CDR1 is SGHNT and CDR2 is YYREEE (reference sequence). Trimming cost V 3 bases and J 8 bases, with 11 bases left between them. The CDR3 runs to 12 residues. The CDR3 bases are TGTGCCAGCAGCTCGGACAGTTTAGAAGCTTTCTTT. Its translation is CASSSDSLEAFF.

The chain recombines TRBV27 with TRBJ1-4; 7 bases fit TRBD1. The CDR3 has 14 amino acids. With V trimmed by 6 bases and J by 3 bases, 4 bases remained unmatched. Germline loops: CDR1 MNHEY, CDR2 SMNVEV (reference sequence). The CDR3 nucleotides are TGTGCCAGCAGAACAGGGGTCCCTAATGAAAAACTGTTTTTT. Residues: CASRTGVPNEKLFF.

V is TRBV6-1 and J is TRBJ2-1; 12 bases align to TRBD2. The CDR3 spans 15 residues. Losses at the gene ends were 6 bases for V and 9 bases for J; bases not matched to a gene: 9. CDR1 is MNHNS and CDR2 is SASEGT in the germline V gene. CDR3 bases: TGTGCCAGCAGAGTGACTAGCGGGAGCTTTGGTGAGCAGTTCTTC. Its translation is CASRVTSGSFGEQFF.

The chain employs TRBV29-1 and TRBJ2-7; 7 bases are shared with TRBD1. The V segment lost 6 bases and the J segment 1 base; nucleotides outside the gene matches: 9. CDR1 and CDR2 (germline): SQVTM, ANQGSEA. This CDR3 comprises 14 residues. The CDR3 loop is CSVPDGTESYEQYF. The CDR3 DNA reads TGCAGCGTCCCGGACGGGACAGAATCCTACGAGCAGTACTTC.

J is TRBJ2-4 and V is TRBV6-1; 11 bases agree with TRBD2. The CDR3 covers 15 residues. CDR1 and CDR2 from the germline V gene are MNHNS and SASEGT. With V trimmed by 6 bases and J by 6 bases, 7 bases remained unmatched. DNA of the CDR3: TGTGCCAGCAGCAAAGCCGGGACTAGCGGAAACATTCAGTACTTC. This translates into CASSKAGTSGNIQYF.

V usage is TRBV25-1 and J usage is TRBJ2-7; 7 bases agree with TRBD1. Germline values: CDR1 MGHDK, CDR2 SYGVNS. The ends lost 2 bases at V and 0 bases at J; junction bases unmatched: 4. The CDR3 extends over 15 amino acids. For the CDR3, the DNA is TGTGCCAGCAGTGAAGCGACAGGGTTCTCCTACGAGCAGTACTTC. It specifies CASSEATGFSYEQYF.

This clone was seen only a few times. The CDR3 nucleotides read TGTGCCATCTCCAGACAGGGGCGGGGTGGCTACACCTTC. This sequence encodes CAISRQGRGGYTF. The chain carries TRBV28 and TRBJ1-2, with 8 nucleotides matching TRBD1. Per germline, CDR1 MDHEN and CDR2 SYDVKM. The CDR3 is 13 residues long. V gave up 10 bases and J gave up 7 bases; unmatched junction bases: 11.

V usage is TRBV5-5 and J usage is TRBJ2-7; D gene uncertain. Germline assignment: CDR1 SGHKS and CDR2 YYEKEE (reference sequence). V gave up 4 bases and J gave up 3 bases, with 14 bases separating them. This CDR3 has 14 residues. CDR3 loop: CASSGGPPFYEQYF. The CDR3 DNA reads TGTGCCAGCAGCGGCGGTCCGCCCTTCTACGAGCAGTACTTC.

This rearrangement joins TRBV19 to TRBJ1-1, with D possibly TRBD1 on 5 matching bases. Germline V lookup: CDR1 LNHDA, CDR2 SQIVND (reference sequence). The CDR3 loop spans 14 amino acids. Deletions cut 2 bases from V and 4 bases from J, with 11 bases between. This chain's CDR3 is CASSIQDGATEAFF. The CDR3 region has the DNA TGTGCCAGTAGTATACAGGATGGGGCCACTGAAGCTTTCTTT.

The chain uses TRBV2 and TRBJ2-3, with 9 bases that match TRBD2. Germline-derived CDR1 and CDR2 are SNHLY and FYNNEI. The V segment lost 8 bases and the J segment 1 base; nucleotides outside the gene matches: 4. The CDR3 spans 14 residues. In DNA, the CDR3 is TGTGCCAGCGTTAGGACTAGCGGCACAGATACGCAGTATTTT. Translated, it gives CASVRTSGTDTQYF.

The chain joins TRBV28 to TRBJ1-1, with 8 bases aligning to TRBD1. CDR3 length: 14 amino acids. J lost 3 bases, V lost 6 bases, and 6 bases had no gene match. CDR1 and CDR2 (germline): MDHEN, SYDVKM. In nucleotides, the CDR3 is TGTGCCAGCAGACCGGACAGGGAGGACACTGAAGCTTTCTTT. Its translation is CASRPDREDTEAFF.

The rearrangement joins TRBV9 to TRBJ2-1; no reliable D call. The CDR3 loop spans 13 amino acids. Germline loops: CDR1 SGDLS, CDR2 YYNGEE. The germline V and J ends were trimmed by 0 bases and 10 bases, with 11 bases remaining between them. The CDR3 sequence is CASSVEPRQEQFF. The CDR3 DNA reads TGTGCCAGCAGCGTAGAGCCACGCCAAGAGCAGTTCTTC.